This T cell receptor (beta chain) was captured in a study of cytomegalovirus exposure and HLA in healthy donors. The data were produced by immunoSEQ multiplex PCR, yet TCRdb's version contains in-frame clones alone and is incomplete. The sample holds approximately 230,000 clones, about 90% seen once. With respect to this clone: Its antigen is not identified.

Study results and caveats: Some TCR beta chains (164 of them) were listed as cytomegalovirus-associated.

Germline loops: CDR1 MNHNS, CDR2 SASEGT. Trimming left V 4 bases short and J 4 bases short, with 16 bases between. This CDR3 region has 15 residues. Sequenced sample: PBMCs. The clonotype comes from a man aged 18 to 30 in good health and CMV-seropositive. J is TRBJ1-2 and V is TRBV6-1; D ambiguous. The CDR3 sequence: CASSVGQSPLYGYTF. In nucleotides, the CDR3 is TGTGCCAGCAGTGTAGGCCAGTCCCCACTCTATGGCTACACCTTC.